This T cell receptor (beta chain) was found in a study of blood T cells in healthy people across ages. Findings of the study overall: Diversity figures based on one million T cells were deemed too low. Unsorted PBMC input precluded a conclusive naive versus antigen-experienced comparison.

A J-beta primer mix and a sample-barcoded 5' primer were used in a second PCR of roughly 6 to 12 cycles. One entry per CDR3 protein results from TCRdb running MiXCR on the 5' RACE reads. This table holds around 520,000 distinct CDR3 sequences, about 27% found once. Details on this clonotype: No antigen is known for it.

V lost 2 bases and J lost 7, with 17 bases in between. Looked up from germline, CDR1 is MNHEY and CDR2 is SVGEGT. This CDR3 is built from 15 residues. These data were also filed under a second study, of T cells of mothers and their children. From that paper: Donation was provided by three healthy Caucasian mothers along with their six children. Among related mother-child pairs, overlap was slightly higher than in unrelated pairs, though not significantly.

This chain connects TRBV6-2 or TRBV6-3 to TRBJ2-5, with a tentative D call TRBD2 (5 bases). The receptor's source is a boy under 10 years old in good health. Material: blood. CDR3 amino acids: CASSYGLAGSGTQYF. CDR3 DNA sequence: TGTGCCAGCAGTTACGGACTGGCCGGATCAGGGACCCAGTACTTC.